Here is one T cell receptor (beta chain) with its context. All donors qualified as healthy HIV-negative adults and had experienced no recent acute infections or vaccinations. The sample originates from a study of shared clonotypes between healthy human individuals. Between the trimmed V and J ends, which lost 3 bases and 9 bases, there was a span of 9 bases. CDR1 is SNHLY and CDR2 is FYNNEI in the germline V gene. This CDR3 has 11 residues. Per the original data handling: Filtering was not the same, since immunoSEQ gave junction-only sequences without quality scores. The table came from immunoSEQ multiplex PCR; TCRdb's copy has only in-frame clones and leaves some out. Clone size and V and J calls were adopted from that table, with D and trimming inferred from the DNA. This sample has some 980,000 clones, with roughly 72% found just once.

This chain links TRBV2 with TRBJ2-7, with no clear D. The specimen sequenced was memory CD4+ T cells sorted from blood. Subset meaning: CD45RA-negative fraction. The receptor comes from a man aged 18 to 29 in good health. In DNA form, the CDR3 reads TGTGCCAGCAGTGACTCGGGTGTGCAGTACTTC. This codes for CASSDSGVQYF.